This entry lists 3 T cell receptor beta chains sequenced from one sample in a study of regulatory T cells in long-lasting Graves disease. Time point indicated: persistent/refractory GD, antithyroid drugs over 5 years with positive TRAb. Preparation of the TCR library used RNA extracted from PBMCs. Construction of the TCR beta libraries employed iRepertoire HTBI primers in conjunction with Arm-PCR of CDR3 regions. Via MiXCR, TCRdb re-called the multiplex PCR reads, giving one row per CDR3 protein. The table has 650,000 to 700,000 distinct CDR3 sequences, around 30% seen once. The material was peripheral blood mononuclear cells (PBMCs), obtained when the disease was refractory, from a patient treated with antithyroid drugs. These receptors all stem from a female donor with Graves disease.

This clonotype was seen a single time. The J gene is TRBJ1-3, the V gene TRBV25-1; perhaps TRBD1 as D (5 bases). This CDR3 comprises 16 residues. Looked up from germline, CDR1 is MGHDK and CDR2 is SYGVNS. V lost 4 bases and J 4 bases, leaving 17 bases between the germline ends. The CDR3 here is CASSAQEGLTGNTIYF. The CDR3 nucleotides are TGTGCCAGCAGTGCCCAGGAGGGGCTGACCGGAAACACCATATATTTT.

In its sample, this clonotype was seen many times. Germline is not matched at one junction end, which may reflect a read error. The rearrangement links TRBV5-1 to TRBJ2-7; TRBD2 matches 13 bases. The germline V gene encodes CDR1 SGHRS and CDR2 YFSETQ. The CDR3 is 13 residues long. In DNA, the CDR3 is TGTGCCAGCCGACTAGCGGGAGGCTACGAGCAGTACTTC. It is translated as CASRLAGGYEQYF.

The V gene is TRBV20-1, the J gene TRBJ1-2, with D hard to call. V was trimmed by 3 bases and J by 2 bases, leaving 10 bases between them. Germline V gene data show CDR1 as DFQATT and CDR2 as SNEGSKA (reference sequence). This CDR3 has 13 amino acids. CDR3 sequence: CSASSATNYGYTF. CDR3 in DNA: TGCAGTGCTAGCTCAGCCACGAACTATGGCTACACCTTC.